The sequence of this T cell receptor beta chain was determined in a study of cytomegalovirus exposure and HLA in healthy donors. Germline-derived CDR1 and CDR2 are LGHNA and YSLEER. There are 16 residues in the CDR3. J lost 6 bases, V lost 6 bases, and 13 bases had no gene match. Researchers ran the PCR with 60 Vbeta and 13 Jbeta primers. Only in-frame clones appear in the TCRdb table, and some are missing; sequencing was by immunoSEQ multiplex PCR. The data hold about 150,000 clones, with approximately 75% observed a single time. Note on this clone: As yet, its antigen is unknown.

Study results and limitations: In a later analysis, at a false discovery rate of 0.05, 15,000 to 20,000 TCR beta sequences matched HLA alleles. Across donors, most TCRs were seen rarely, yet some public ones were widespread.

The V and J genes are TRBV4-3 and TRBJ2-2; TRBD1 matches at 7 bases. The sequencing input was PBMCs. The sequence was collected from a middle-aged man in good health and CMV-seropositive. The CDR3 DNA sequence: TGCGCCAGCAGTCCCGGACAGGTCCGCCTCCCCGGGGAGCTGTTTTTT. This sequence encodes CASSPGQVRLPGELFF.